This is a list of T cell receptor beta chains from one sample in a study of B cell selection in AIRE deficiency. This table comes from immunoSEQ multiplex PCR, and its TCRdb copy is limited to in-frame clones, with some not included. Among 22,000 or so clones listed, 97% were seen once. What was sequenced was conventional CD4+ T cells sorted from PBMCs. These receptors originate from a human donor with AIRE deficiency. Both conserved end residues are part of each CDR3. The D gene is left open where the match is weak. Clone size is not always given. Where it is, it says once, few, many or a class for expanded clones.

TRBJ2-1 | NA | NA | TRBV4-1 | TGCGCCAGCACCCCAGGACGGGAAAGCTCCTACAATGAGCAGTTCTTC | CASTPGRESSYNEQFF
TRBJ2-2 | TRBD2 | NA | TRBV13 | TGTGCCAGCAGCTTACTTAGCGGGAGGTTCGGGGAGCTGTTTTTT | CASSLLSGRFGELFF
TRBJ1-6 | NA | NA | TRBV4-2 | TGTGCCAGCAGCCAATCGAGTCGATATAATTCACCCCTCCACTTT | CASSQSSRYNSPLHF
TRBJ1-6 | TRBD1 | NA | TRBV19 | TGTGCCAGTAGTCCCCGGGACAGGTCGAATTCACCCCTCCACTTT | CASSPRDRSNSPLHF
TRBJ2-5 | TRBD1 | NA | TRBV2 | TGTGCCAGCAGAGAGGACAGGCCCACAGAGACCCAGTACTTC | CASREDRPTETQYF
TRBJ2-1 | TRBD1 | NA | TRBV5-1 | TGCGCCAGCGAGTCGACAGGGACCACCGCCAGGGAGCAGTTCTTC | CASESTGTTAREQFF
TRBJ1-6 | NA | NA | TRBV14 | TGTGCCAGCAGCCAAATAATCGGGGGACCCCTCCACTTT | CASSQIIGGPLHF
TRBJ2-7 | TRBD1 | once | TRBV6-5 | TGTGCCAGCAGCCGGACAGGGGCAAAAGGCTACGAGCAGTACTTC | CASSRTGAKGYEQYF
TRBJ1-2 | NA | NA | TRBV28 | TGTGCCAGCAGTTTATTTTCAGGCAGAAACTATGGCTACACCTTC | CASSLFSGRNYGYTF
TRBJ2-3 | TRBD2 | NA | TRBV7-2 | TGTGCCAGCAGCTTGTCAGCGGGGGGGCGGCCAGATACGCAGTATTTT | CASSLSAGGRPDTQYF
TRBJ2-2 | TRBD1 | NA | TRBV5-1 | TGCGCCAGCAGCTCGTTGATCGGGACAGGGAGGACCGGGGAGCTGTTTTTT | CASSSLIGTGRTGELFF
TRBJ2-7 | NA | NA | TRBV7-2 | TGTGCCAGCAGCTTAAGGGGCGAACGGGAGCAGTACTTC | CASSLRGEREQYF
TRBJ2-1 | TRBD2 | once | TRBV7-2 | TGTGCCAGCAGCTTAGTAAGCGGGAGTTACAATGAGCAGTTCTTC | CASSLVSGSYNEQFF
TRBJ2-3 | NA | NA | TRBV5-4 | TGTGCCAGCAGCTTTCAAGGGGGTACGCAGTATTTT | CASSFQGGTQYF
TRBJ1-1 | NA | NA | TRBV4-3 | TGCGCCAGCAGCCAGAGGGGGGGCGAAGCTTTCTTT | CASSQRGGEAFF
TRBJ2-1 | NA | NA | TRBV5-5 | TGTGCCAGCAGCTATCAGTACAATGAGCAGTTCTTC | CASSYQYNEQFF
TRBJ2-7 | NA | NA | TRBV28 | TGTGCCAGCAGTTTCGGTGTGTTGAGGGGCCACGAGCAGTACTTC | CASSFGVLRGHEQYF
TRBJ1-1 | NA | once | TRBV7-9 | TGTGCCAGCAGCCCGCCAGGGCGGGCTGAAGCTTTCTTT | CASSPPGRAEAFF
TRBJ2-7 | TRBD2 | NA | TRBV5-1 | TGCGCCAGCAGCTTGGGGTATAGTAGCGGGACGTCCTACGAGCAGTACTTC | CASSLGYSSGTSYEQYF
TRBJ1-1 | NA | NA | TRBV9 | TGTGCCAGCACATCCCAACGGGCAACTGAAGCTTTCTTT | CASTSQRATEAFF
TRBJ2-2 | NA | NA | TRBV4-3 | TGCGCCAGCAGCCGGTTAACCGGGACTGCGAACACCGGGGAGCTGTTTTTT | CASSRLTGTANTGELFF
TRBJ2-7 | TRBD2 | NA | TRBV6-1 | TGTGCCAGCAGATTCCATCTAGCGGGAGTCTACGAGCAGTACTTC | CASRFHLAGVYEQYF
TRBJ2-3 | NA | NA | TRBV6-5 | TGTGCCAGCAGTTCTAGTGCAGATACGCAGTATTTT | CASSSSADTQYF
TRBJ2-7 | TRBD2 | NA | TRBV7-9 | TGTGCCAGCAGCCCACTTCGGACTAGCGGCACCTACGAGCAGTACTTC | CASSPLRTSGTYEQYF
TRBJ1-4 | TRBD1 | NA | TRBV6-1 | TGTGCCACCAACAGGGGTGGAAATGAAAAACTGTTTTTT | CATNRGGNEKLFF
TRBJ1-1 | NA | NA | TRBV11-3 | TGTGCCAGCAGCTTAGATCCCGGGTCGTTGAAAGCTTTCTTT | CASSLDPGSLKAFF
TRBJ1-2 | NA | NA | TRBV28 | TGTGCCAGCAGTTCGCACTATGGCTACACCTTC | CASSSHYGYTF
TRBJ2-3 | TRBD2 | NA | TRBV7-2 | TGTGCCAGCAGCTTGGTTCTCAGCGGGACCACAGATACGCAGTATTTT | CASSLVLSGTTDTQYF
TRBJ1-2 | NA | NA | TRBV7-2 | TGTGCCAGCAGCCCCTACAGGGATCACTATGGCTACACCTTC | CASSPYRDHYGYTF
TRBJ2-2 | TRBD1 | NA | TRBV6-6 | TGTGCCAGCAGTTACGGGTCAAGGGGGCGTAGCGGGGAGCTGTTTTTT | CASSYGSRGRSGELFF
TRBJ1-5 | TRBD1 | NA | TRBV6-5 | TGTGCCAGCAGTTACGGACAGGGCCATCAGCCCCAGCATTTT | CASSYGQGHQPQHF
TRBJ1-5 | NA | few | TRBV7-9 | TGTGCCAGCAGCTTAGCGGGTCCCCAGCCCCAGCATTTT | CASSLAGPQPQHF
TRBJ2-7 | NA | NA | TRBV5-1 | TGCGCCAGCAGCTCAGGAGGCGAGCAGTACTTC | CASSSGGEQYF
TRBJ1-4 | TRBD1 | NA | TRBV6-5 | TGTGCCAGCAGCCGGGACAGGGTGCGTGGGGAAAAACTGTTTTTT | CASSRDRVRGEKLFF
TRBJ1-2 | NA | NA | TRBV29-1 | TGCAGCGTTGAGGGCAGGCCCACTACCACTAACTATGGCTACACCTTC | CSVEGRPTTTNYGYTF
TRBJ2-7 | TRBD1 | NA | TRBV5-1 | TGCGCCAGCAGCTCCGGGACAGCCTTTTCCTCCTACGAGCAGTACTTC | CASSSGTAFSSYEQYF
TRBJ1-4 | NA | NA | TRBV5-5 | TGTGCCAGCAGCTTGGGACGGGTCAATGAAAAACTGTTTTTT | CASSLGRVNEKLFF
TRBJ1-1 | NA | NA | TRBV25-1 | TGTGCCAGCAAGGGCCCGAACACTGAAGCTTTCTTT | CASKGPNTEAFF
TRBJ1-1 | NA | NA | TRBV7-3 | TGTGCCAGCAGCTTAGTCGGGAACACTGAAGCTTTCTTT | CASSLVGNTEAFF
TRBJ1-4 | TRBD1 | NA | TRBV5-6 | TGTGCCAGCAGCTCCTACGAGGGGGCGACTAATGAAAAACTGTTTTTT | CASSSYEGATNEKLFF
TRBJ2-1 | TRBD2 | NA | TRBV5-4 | TGTGCCAGCAGCTTGCACGGGACTAGCGGTCGGGAGCAGTTCTTC | CASSLHGTSGREQFF
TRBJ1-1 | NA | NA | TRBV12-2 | TGTGCAAGTCGCCCGGGACAGCCCCTCTCTGAAGCTTTCTTT | CASRPGQPLSEAFF
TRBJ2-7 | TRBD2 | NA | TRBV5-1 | TGCGCCAGCAGCCCAACTCAGCGGGGAACCTACGAGCAGTACTTC | CASSPTQRGTYEQYF
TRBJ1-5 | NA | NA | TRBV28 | TGTGCCAGCAGCCCCTATAAGCAGCCCCAGCATTTT | CASSPYKQPQHF
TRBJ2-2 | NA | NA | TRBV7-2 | TGTGCCAGCAGCTTGGGAGGCCCTGCGAACACCGGGGAGCTGTTTTTT | CASSLGGPANTGELFF
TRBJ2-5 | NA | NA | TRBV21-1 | TGTGCCAGCAGCAAAGAGAATGACGGGGTGCAGACCCAGTACTTC | CASSKENDGVQTQYF
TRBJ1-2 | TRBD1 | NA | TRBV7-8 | TGTGCCAGCAGCTTGGACAGGACCAACTATGGCTACACCTTC | CASSLDRTNYGYTF
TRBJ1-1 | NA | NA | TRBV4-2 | TGTGCCAGCAGCCAAGTCCACACAAACACTGAAGCTTTCTTT | CASSQVHTNTEAFF
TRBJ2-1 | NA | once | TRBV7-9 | TGTGCCAGCAGCCAGGGGGGTTCCTACAATGAGCAGTTCTTC | CASSQGGSYNEQFF
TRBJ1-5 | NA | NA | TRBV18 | TGTGCCAGCTCACCCTCTTACGGGCAGCCCCAGCATTTT | CASSPSYGQPQHF
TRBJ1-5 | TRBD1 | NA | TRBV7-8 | TGTGCCAGCAGCTTAAGAACAGGGGGCAATCAGCCCCAGCATTTT | CASSLRTGGNQPQHF
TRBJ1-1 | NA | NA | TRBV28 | TGTGCCAGCAGTTTAAGTCAGGTAGCTTTCTTT | CASSLSQVAFF
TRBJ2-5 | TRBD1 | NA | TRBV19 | TGTGCCACCACAGGGGATGGAGAGACCCAGTACTTC | CATTGDGETQYF
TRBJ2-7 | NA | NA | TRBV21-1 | TGTGCCAGCAGCACCGCCTTTTCTGGGAGCGGGAGGTTCCACGAGCAGTACTTC | CASSTAFSGSGRFHEQYF